The clone carrying this T cell receptor beta chain came up a few times. Antigen: not known. Here the gene names and germline are mouse. The missing CDR3 end, 4 residues past where the read stops, is filled in from the germline J gene. The sample originates from a study of CD8+ T cells in alopecia areata. Study-wide background: Those receiving the skin were roughly 7-10-week-old female C3H/HeJ mice, whose grafts came from 6-12-month-old C3H/HeJ donors with spontaneous alopecia. General study results and limits: It was lesional scalp, especially alopecia totalis/universalis, that showed higher clonality than normal scalp.

The germline CDR1 and CDR2 sequences are FNHDT and SITEND (reference sequence). The CDR3 length is 15 residues. V lost 4 bases to trimming and J lost 1 base; unmatched junction nucleotides: 6. RNA extraction was followed by reverse transcription into cDNA, which acted as the sequencing template. Repertoires were generated with immunoSEQ multiplex PCR, while TCRdb's copy carries only in-frame clones and drops some. The sample contains over 100,000 clones, none of them singletons. The specimen sequenced was lesional skin. The gene calls are TRBV19 and TRBJ2-3; 7 bases fit TRBD1. This TCR derives from a C3H/HeJ mouse with alopecia areata. The mouse line has the MHC haplotype H2-k. CDR3 protein: CASSFDRVGAETLYF. CDR3 DNA, as far as it was read: TGTGCCAGCAGTTTCGACAGGGTTGGTGCAGAA.